These T cell receptor beta chains were read from a single sample in a study of T cell responses to AZD1222 COVID-19 vaccine. Profiling relied on immunoSEQ multiplex PCR, and the TCRdb table lists in-frame clones only, not all of them. The table records around 92,000 clones, about 89% of them present only once. The sample here was peripheral blood, taken on day 0 of AZD1222 vaccination. The receptors originated from an adult in good health. Both conserved end residues are part of each CDR3. The order of the fields is CDR3 length, V gene, J gene, D gene, clone size, CDR3 DNA, CDR3 protein. The D gene is left open where the match is weak. Some rows have no size entry. The others give once, few or many, or a class for an expanded clone.

cdr3_length: 13; v_call: TRBV7-3; j_call: TRBJ2-5; d_call: -; clone_size: once; cdr3_nt: TGTGCCAGCAGCGACGGGTCCAGGGAGACCCAGTACTTC; cdr3_aa: CASSDGSRETQYF
cdr3_length: 14; v_call: TRBV13; j_call: TRBJ2-5; d_call: -; clone_size: -; cdr3_nt: TGTGCCAGCAGCTCGTTTACTAGTCGCGAGACCCAGTACTTC; cdr3_aa: CASSSFTSRETQYF
cdr3_length: 17; v_call: TRBV11-2; j_call: TRBJ2-6; d_call: -; clone_size: -; cdr3_nt: TGTGCCAGCAGACCAAATAACAGGGACTCTGGGGCCAACGTCCTGACTTTC; cdr3_aa: CASRPNNRDSGANVLTF
cdr3_length: 16; v_call: TRBV2; j_call: TRBJ1-5; d_call: -; clone_size: -; cdr3_nt: TGTGCCAGCAGTATACGACGGGGGGACTACCGCCAGCCCCAGCATTTT; cdr3_aa: CASSIRRGDYRQPQHF
cdr3_length: 16; v_call: TRBV6-1; j_call: TRBJ1-5; d_call: -; clone_size: -; cdr3_nt: TGTGCCAGCAGTGAATGGGGGGCGCAGAGCAATCAGCCCCAGCATTTT; cdr3_aa: CASSEWGAQSNQPQHF
cdr3_length: 14; v_call: TRBV29-1; j_call: TRBJ2-5; d_call: -; clone_size: -; cdr3_nt: TGCAGCGTTGAAAAGGGGACCCGAAAAGAGACCCAGTACTTC; cdr3_aa: CSVEKGTRKETQYF
cdr3_length: 16; v_call: TRBV21-1; j_call: TRBJ2-1; d_call: -; clone_size: -; cdr3_nt: TGTGCCAGCAGCAAAGAGGCTAGCGGGTTCTACAATGAGCAGTTCTTC; cdr3_aa: CASSKEASGFYNEQFF
cdr3_length: 14; v_call: TRBV7-2; j_call: TRBJ2-3; d_call: -; clone_size: -; cdr3_nt: TGTGCCAGCAGCTTAGCAACTTTCACAGATACGCAGTATTTT; cdr3_aa: CASSLATFTDTQYF
cdr3_length: 15; v_call: TRBV7-9; j_call: TRBJ2-7; d_call: TRBD2; clone_size: -; cdr3_nt: TGTGCCAGCAGCCACGGGACTAGCGGGAATTACGAGCAGTACTTC; cdr3_aa: CASSHGTSGNYEQYF
cdr3_length: 14; v_call: TRBV18; j_call: TRBJ1-1; d_call: -; clone_size: -; cdr3_nt: TGTGCCAGCTCACCACCGAGCACGAACACTGAAGCTTTCTTT; cdr3_aa: CASSPPSTNTEAFF
cdr3_length: 15; v_call: TRBV6-4; j_call: TRBJ1-2; d_call: -; clone_size: -; cdr3_nt: TGTGCCAGCAGTGACTCAAACCCTGCTAACTATGGCTACACCTTC; cdr3_aa: CASSDSNPANYGYTF
cdr3_length: 13; v_call: TRBV28; j_call: TRBJ2-3; d_call: -; clone_size: -; cdr3_nt: TGTGCCAGCAGTTCTAGGGCCGCAGATACGCAGTATTTT; cdr3_aa: CASSSRAADTQYF
cdr3_length: 13; v_call: TRBV6-5; j_call: TRBJ1-2; d_call: -; clone_size: -; cdr3_nt: TGTGCCAGCAGGACGGGGGTTGCCTATGGCTACACCTTC; cdr3_aa: CASRTGVAYGYTF
cdr3_length: 17; v_call: TRBV28; j_call: TRBJ2-1; d_call: TRBD2; clone_size: -; cdr3_nt: TGTGCCAGCAGTTTCCCCGCCGGGACTAGCGGGGACAATGAGCAGTTCTTC; cdr3_aa: CASSFPAGTSGDNEQFF
cdr3_length: 14; v_call: TRBV10-3; j_call: TRBJ1-5; d_call: TRBD1; clone_size: -; cdr3_nt: TGTGCCATCAGCGCCGGACAGGGATCAGGGCCCCAGCATTTT; cdr3_aa: CAISAGQGSGPQHF
cdr3_length: 13; v_call: TRBV5-1; j_call: TRBJ1-2; d_call: TRBD1; clone_size: -; cdr3_nt: TGCGCCAGCAGCTCGGACAGGGTAGGAGGCTACACCTTC; cdr3_aa: CASSSDRVGGYTF
cdr3_length: 13; v_call: TRBV5-6; j_call: TRBJ1-1; d_call: -; clone_size: -; cdr3_nt: TGTGCCAGCAGCTTGGAAGGGAGGGGTGAAGCTTTCTTT; cdr3_aa: CASSLEGRGEAFF
cdr3_length: 13; v_call: TRBV28; j_call: TRBJ1-4; d_call: -; clone_size: -; cdr3_nt: TGTGCCAGCAGTGTGCCTGCTAATGAAAAACTGTTTTTT; cdr3_aa: CASSVPANEKLFF
cdr3_length: 11; v_call: TRBV6-5; j_call: TRBJ1-2; d_call: -; clone_size: -; cdr3_nt: TGTGCCAGCAGAAATAACTATGGCTACACCTTC; cdr3_aa: CASRNNYGYTF
cdr3_length: 15; v_call: TRBV7-9; j_call: TRBJ2-3; d_call: TRBD2; clone_size: once; cdr3_nt: TGTGCCAGCAGTCCGGGACTAGATGGCACAGATACGCAGTATTTT; cdr3_aa: CASSPGLDGTDTQYF
cdr3_length: 14; v_call: TRBV11-2; j_call: TRBJ2-1; d_call: -; clone_size: once; cdr3_nt: TGTGCCAGCAGCTTAGATCTGGGATACAATGAGCAGTTCTTC; cdr3_aa: CASSLDLGYNEQFF
cdr3_length: 15; v_call: TRBV6-2/TRBV6-3; j_call: TRBJ2-7; d_call: -; clone_size: -; cdr3_nt: TGTGCCAGCAGTTTGACGGGTTCCAGCTCCTACGAGCAGTACTTC; cdr3_aa: CASSLTGSSSYEQYF
cdr3_length: 13; v_call: TRBV30; j_call: TRBJ1-2; d_call: -; clone_size: -; cdr3_nt: TGTGCCTGGAGTGTATCGGTCAGTTCTGGCTACACCTTC; cdr3_aa: CAWSVSVSSGYTF
cdr3_length: 12; v_call: TRBV28; j_call: TRBJ2-1; d_call: -; clone_size: -; cdr3_nt: TGTGCCAGCAGTACCCAGGGTGATGAGCAGTTCTTC; cdr3_aa: CASSTQGDEQFF
cdr3_length: 15; v_call: TRBV27; j_call: TRBJ1-1; d_call: TRBD1; clone_size: -; cdr3_nt: TGTGCCAGCAGTGTCCCGGGACAGGGGACCACTGAAGCTTTCTTT; cdr3_aa: CASSVPGQGTTEAFF
cdr3_length: 13; v_call: TRBV12-3/TRBV12-4; j_call: TRBJ2-1; d_call: TRBD2; clone_size: -; cdr3_nt: TGTGCCATCCCGCGGGGGGGCCTCGATGAGCAGTTCTTC; cdr3_aa: CAIPRGGLDEQFF
cdr3_length: 14; v_call: TRBV19; j_call: TRBJ1-1; d_call: -; clone_size: -; cdr3_nt: TGTGCCAGTAGTATTTCTCAGGGTTTTGTTGAAGCTTTCTTT; cdr3_aa: CASSISQGFVEAFF
cdr3_length: 15; v_call: TRBV10-3; j_call: TRBJ1-2; d_call: -; clone_size: -; cdr3_nt: TGTGCCATCGCGGCGAGGGGCGATGTTAACTATGGCTACACCTTC; cdr3_aa: CAIAARGDVNYGYTF
cdr3_length: 12; v_call: TRBV21-1; j_call: TRBJ1-1; d_call: -; clone_size: -; cdr3_nt: TGTGCCAGCAGCTTGGGAGTAACTGAAGCTTTCTTT; cdr3_aa: CASSLGVTEAFF
cdr3_length: 12; v_call: TRBV5-6; j_call: TRBJ1-1; d_call: -; clone_size: -; cdr3_nt: TGTGCCAGCAGCTTGTCCAGGGTACAAGCTTTCTTT; cdr3_aa: CASSLSRVQAFF
cdr3_length: 15; v_call: TRBV18; j_call: TRBJ1-1; d_call: -; clone_size: -; cdr3_nt: TGTGCCAGCTCACCACAGGGCCCACGGAACACTGAAGCTTTCTTT; cdr3_aa: CASSPQGPRNTEAFF
cdr3_length: 15; v_call: TRBV6-5; j_call: TRBJ1-1; d_call: -; clone_size: -; cdr3_nt: TGTGCCAGCAGGCCAGACAGGACGGGGTACACTGAAGCTTTCTTT; cdr3_aa: CASRPDRTGYTEAFF
cdr3_length: 15; v_call: TRBV5-1; j_call: TRBJ2-7; d_call: -; clone_size: -; cdr3_nt: TGCGCCAGCAGCTTGGCCCGGGTCGACACCTACGAGCAGTACTTC; cdr3_aa: CASSLARVDTYEQYF
cdr3_length: 14; v_call: TRBV4-3; j_call: TRBJ2-5; d_call: TRBD1; clone_size: -; cdr3_nt: TGCGCCAGCAGCCTTGGACAGGGCCAAGAGACCCAGTACTTC; cdr3_aa: CASSLGQGQETQYF
cdr3_length: 14; v_call: TRBV29-1; j_call: TRBJ2-2; d_call: -; clone_size: once; cdr3_nt: TGCAGCGCTGAGACCCCCTTGAACACCGGGGAGCTGTTTTTT; cdr3_aa: CSAETPLNTGELFF
cdr3_length: 14; v_call: TRBV11-3; j_call: TRBJ1-1; d_call: -; clone_size: -; cdr3_nt: TGTGCCAGCAGCGCGAGCGAGGGGAACACTGAAGCTTTCTTT; cdr3_aa: CASSASEGNTEAFF
cdr3_length: 12; v_call: TRBV11-1; j_call: TRBJ1-4; d_call: -; clone_size: -; cdr3_nt: TGTGCCAGCAGCCTCGACCGGGAAAAACTGTTTTTT; cdr3_aa: CASSLDREKLFF
cdr3_length: 14; v_call: TRBV28; j_call: TRBJ2-7; d_call: -; clone_size: once; cdr3_nt: TGTGCCAGCAGTCCAGGGACGTTTACCTACGAGCAGTACTTC; cdr3_aa: CASSPGTFTYEQYF
cdr3_length: 15; v_call: TRBV7-2; j_call: TRBJ2-1; d_call: TRBD1; clone_size: -; cdr3_nt: TGTGCCAGCAGCTTGGGACAGGGGGCGAGGAATGAGCAGTTCTTC; cdr3_aa: CASSLGQGARNEQFF
cdr3_length: 16; v_call: TRBV4-2; j_call: TRBJ2-2; d_call: -; clone_size: -; cdr3_nt: TGTGCCAGCAGCCAGGAAGCGGGCCTAAACACCGGGGAGCTGTTTTTT; cdr3_aa: CASSQEAGLNTGELFF
cdr3_length: 16; v_call: TRBV28; j_call: TRBJ2-3; d_call: TRBD2; clone_size: -; cdr3_nt: TGTGCCAGCAGTTTGGAGACTAGCGCTAACGCAGATACGCAGTATTTT; cdr3_aa: CASSLETSANADTQYF
cdr3_length: 14; v_call: TRBV9; j_call: TRBJ1-3; d_call: -; clone_size: -; cdr3_nt: TGTGCCAGCAGCGCCCGACAGACTCGGGACACCATATATTTT; cdr3_aa: CASSARQTRDTIYF
cdr3_length: 15; v_call: TRBV4-2; j_call: TRBJ1-1; d_call: -; clone_size: -; cdr3_nt: TGTGCCAGCAGCCAAGCCGACACTTTGAACACTGAAGCTTTCTTT; cdr3_aa: CASSQADTLNTEAFF
cdr3_length: 14; v_call: TRBV2; j_call: TRBJ1-3; d_call: -; clone_size: -; cdr3_nt: TGTGCCAGCACCCCACCTGCCTCTGGAAACACCATATATTTT; cdr3_aa: CASTPPASGNTIYF
cdr3_length: 12; v_call: TRBV9; j_call: TRBJ1-3; d_call: -; clone_size: -; cdr3_nt: TGTGCCAGCAGCACTACTGGAAACACCATATATTTT; cdr3_aa: CASSTTGNTIYF
cdr3_length: 16; v_call: TRBV6-6; j_call: TRBJ1-4; d_call: -; clone_size: -; cdr3_nt: TGTGCCAGCAGCCTATCTCCCAGGGCAACTAATGAAAAACTGTTTTTT; cdr3_aa: CASSLSPRATNEKLFF
cdr3_length: 14; v_call: TRBV7-9; j_call: TRBJ1-2; d_call: -; clone_size: -; cdr3_nt: TGTGCCAGCAGCCGGCTGGGACACCCCTATGGCTACACCTTC; cdr3_aa: CASSRLGHPYGYTF
cdr3_length: 15; v_call: TRBV3-1/TRBV3-2; j_call: TRBJ1-5; d_call: -; clone_size: few; cdr3_nt: TGTGCCAGCAGCCGGAGTGATCTTCAGGGTCAGCCCCAGCATTTT; cdr3_aa: CASSRSDLQGQPQHF